This record concerns one T cell receptor beta chain sequence. Its matching antigen is unknown. A junction boundary mismatches the germline segment, possibly from a read error. These data come from a study of blood T cells in healthy people across ages. Study-wide context: Capture by template switching was about one barcoded beta molecule per two T cells. Points from the study as a whole: With unsorted PBMCs, a conclusive comparison of naive versus antigen-experienced cells was not possible.

The CDR3 has 18 residues. Through a sample-barcoded 5' primer and a J-beta primer mix, a second PCR was run for about 6 to 11 cycles. TCRdb itself ran the 5' RACE reads through MiXCR, one entry per CDR3 protein. The table lists around 940,000 distinct CDR3 sequences, roughly 51% of them singletons. Sequencing was performed on blood. V and J are TRBV12-3 or TRBV12-4 and TRBJ2-3; 14 positions match TRBD2. The TCR comes from a woman aged 60-70 years in good health. The CDR3 spells CVSSFGTSGRSLLDTQYF. CDR3 sequence (DNA): TGTGTCAGCAGTTTTGGGACTAGCGGGAGATCATTACTAGATACGCAGTATTTT.